Listed below are T cell receptor beta chains from one sample, sequenced in a study of T cell changes during pregnancy in multiple sclerosis. Here immunoSEQ multiplex PCR was the method, and the copy in TCRdb shows in-frame clones only, minus some. Altogether around 100,000 clones are present, 80% to 95% being singletons, with the ten largest covering 1.5%. Specimen: peripheral blood, collected in the third trimester of pregnancy. The source of these receptors is a female donor with multiple sclerosis, enrolled in a pregnancy study. CDR3s include the opening cysteine and the closing phenylalanine or tryptophan. A D gene is named only where the DNA matches it firmly. Clone size appears in some rows only: once, few, many, or a class for an expanded clone.

cdr3_aa	cdr3_nt	v_call	j_call	cdr3_length	d_call	clone_size
CASSQGATNEKLFF	TGTGCCAGCAGCCAAGGGGCAACTAATGAAAAACTGTTTTTT	TRBV11-2	TRBJ1-4	14	-	-
CASSLFGTSRVYEQYF	TGTGCCAGCAGCTTATTTGGGACTTCGAGAGTCTACGAGCAGTACTTC	TRBV11-2	TRBJ2-7	16	-	-
CAWSVQGVTEAFF	TGTGCCTGGAGTGTACAGGGGGTAACTGAAGCTTTCTTT	TRBV30	TRBJ1-1	13	TRBD1	few
CASRQGREAFF	TGTGCCAGCAGACAGGGAAGGGAAGCTTTCTTT	TRBV27	TRBJ1-1	11	-	few
CASSKAGWYGYTF	TGTGCCAGCAGCAAAGCCGGGTGGTATGGCTACACCTTC	TRBV21-1	TRBJ1-2	13	-	-
CASSLAGAGTHEQYF	TGCGCCAGCAGCTTGGCAGGGGCAGGAACCCACGAGCAGTACTTC	TRBV5-1	TRBJ2-7	15	-	-
CASSTTGTPFYEQYF	TGTGCCAGCAGCACCACCGGGACACCTTTCTACGAGCAGTACTTC	TRBV7-2	TRBJ2-7	15	-	once
CASRFAGSQTEAFF	TGTGCCAGCAGGTTCGCGGGTTCGCAAACTGAAGCTTTCTTT	TRBV2	TRBJ1-1	14	-	once
CASSLELGVEAFF	TGCGCCAGCAGCTTGGAGCTAGGGGTAGAAGCTTTCTTT	TRBV5-1	TRBJ1-1	13	-	few
CASSPWTGHQPQHF	TGTGCCAGCAGCCCTTGGACAGGGCATCAGCCCCAGCATTTT	TRBV6-5	TRBJ1-5	14	TRBD1	-
CASGSGTAKVANTEAFF	TGCGCCAGCGGTTCAGGGACTGCCAAAGTCGCTAACACTGAAGCTTTCTTT	TRBV5-1	TRBJ1-1	17	-	-
CASRLASKDTGELFF	TGCGCCAGCAGACTCGCTAGTAAGGACACCGGGGAGCTGTTTTTT	TRBV5-1	TRBJ2-2	15	-	-
CASSWTGQETQYF	TGTGCCAGCAGCTGGACAGGGCAAGAGACCCAGTACTTC	TRBV5-4	TRBJ2-5	13	TRBD1	once
CASSPRLSAKNIQYF	TGTGCCAGCAGCCCCAGACTTTCAGCCAAAAACATTCAGTACTTC	TRBV5-6	TRBJ2-4	15	-	-
CASSFGGQGLDGYTF	TGTGCCAGCAGCTTCGGAGGACAGGGGCTCGATGGCTACACCTTC	TRBV11-2	TRBJ1-2	15	TRBD1	few
CASSEGGSNQPQHF	TGTGCCAGCAGTGAAGGCGGTAGCAATCAGCCCCAGCATTTT	TRBV6-1	TRBJ1-5	14	-	-
CASTPGLAGYTGELFF	TGTGCCAGTACGCCCGGACTAGCGGGATACACCGGGGAGCTGTTTTTT	TRBV19	TRBJ2-2	16	TRBD2	-
CASSSGLAGAIEQFF	TGTGCCAGCAGCTCCGGGCTAGCGGGAGCTATTGAGCAGTTCTTC	TRBV7-2	TRBJ2-1	15	TRBD2	-
CASSPRLVPTETQYF	TGTGCCAGCAGCCCACGACTAGTCCCGACCGAGACCCAGTACTTC	TRBV28	TRBJ2-5	15	-	-
CASSLRSTIAGSSYEQYF	TGTGCCAGCAGCCTGCGCTCTACAATAGCGGGAAGTTCCTACGAGCAGTACTTC	TRBV7-2	TRBJ2-7	18	TRBD2	-
CASSSGTPDTYEQYF	TGTGCCAGCAGTTCGGGGACTCCTGATACCTACGAGCAGTACTTC	TRBV27	TRBJ2-7	15	-	-
CASSYSGATNYGYTF	TGTGCCAGCAGTTACTCGGGAGCGACTAACTATGGCTACACCTTC	TRBV6-5	TRBJ1-2	15	-	-
CASSGSGGGSYEQYF	TGTGCCAGCAGTGGATCAGGGGGCGGGTCCTACGAGCAGTACTTC	TRBV28	TRBJ2-7	15	TRBD1	-